These 16 T cell receptor beta chains were sequenced from one sample in a study of post-analysis software for immune sequencing data. Unique molecular identifiers were present in the TCR beta cDNA libraries. One entry per CDR3 protein results from TCRdb running MiXCR on the PCR reads. The sample consists of about 570,000 distinct CDR3 sequences, around a third of them appearing once. Findings and caveats of the study: A few TRBV segments (TRBV5-6, TRBV5-1 and TRBV20-1 among them) occurred more frequently in patients than in controls.

Their antigens remain unidentified. Material: blood. The origin of the receptors is a girl under 18 with multiple sclerosis.

This clonotype has just a few counts. The rearrangement links TRBV12-3 or TRBV12-4 to TRBJ1-6; a possible D gene is TRBD1 (5 bases). This CDR3 region has 14 residues. Trimming cost V 3 bases and J 9 bases, with 12 bases left between them. The CDR3 nucleotides read TGTGCCAGCAGTTTCGGCAGGGACGCTTCACCCCTCCACTTT. This gives the protein CASSFGRDASPLHF.

The CDR3 nucleotides are TGTGCCAGCAGTTTGGGGCAGGGTACAATTTATGAGCAGTTCTTC. It codes for CASSLGQGTIYEQFF. The rearrangement uses TRBV27 and TRBJ2-1, with D tentatively TRBD1 (5 bases). There are 15 residues in the CDR3. The ends were cut back, 3 bases at V and 8 bases at J, with 17 bases in the middle. Germline loops: CDR1 MNHEY, CDR2 SMNVEV (reference sequence).

This clonotype has at least ten counts. One end of the junction fails to match germline, which may point to a read error. This rearrangement joins TRBV6-4 to TRBJ2-3; TRBD2 aligns across 10 bases. The CDR3 contains 16 residues. CDR1 is MRHNA, CDR2 SNTAGT, per germline. The CDR3 spells CASSSGLAASTDTQYF. The CDR3 DNA sequence: TGCGCCAGCAGCTCAGGACTAGCGGCTAGCACAGATACGCAGTATTTT.

This clonotype was detected only a few times. This rearrangement joins TRBV29-1 to TRBJ2-5, with TRBD1 as a possible D gene (5 bases). Germline values: CDR1 SQVTM, CDR2 ANQGSEA. This CDR3 region has 12 residues. V was clipped by 4 bases and J by 2 bases, with 8 bases between them. The CDR3 DNA follows: TGCAGCGTTGCGACAGATCAAGAGACCCAGTACTTC. Encoded protein: CSVATDQETQYF. Looking up the rest from reference TRBV29-1 and TRBJ2-5 gives the full variable domain: SAVISQKPSRDICQRGTSLTIQCQVDSQVTMMFWYRQQPGQSLTLIATANQGSEATYESGFVIDKFPISRPNLTFSTLTVSNMSPEDSSIYLCSVATDQETQYFGPGTRLLVL.

The V call is TRBV7-9, the J call TRBJ2-5; D is uncertain. Germline CDR1 reads SEHNR; CDR2 reads FQNEAQ (reference sequence). The CDR3 has 13 residues. Deletions cut 5 bases from V and 2 bases from J, with 9 bases between. CDR3 DNA: TGTGCCAGCAGCGCTCGACTTCAAGAGACCCAGTACTTC. Translating it yields CASSARLQETQYF.

This chain links TRBV10-3 with TRBJ1-1; D ambiguous. The length of the CDR3 is 11 residues. The germline V and J ends were trimmed by 10 bases and 0 bases, with 6 bases remaining between them. Germline CDR1 reads ENHRY; CDR2 reads SYGVKD. The CDR3 here is CATQLNTEAFF. The CDR3 region has the DNA TGTGCCACCCAGTTGAACACTGAAGCTTTCTTT.

This clonotype appeared once. This chain uses TRBV7-9 with TRBJ2-3; D unresolved. CDR1 is SEHNR, CDR2 FQNEAQ, per germline (reference sequence). V lost 5 bases, J lost 1 base, and 16 bases lay in between. This CDR3 has 16 residues. The CDR3 region is CASSLLSLRGTDTQYF. The DNA of the CDR3 is TGTGCCAGCAGCCTCCTTAGTCTTCGGGGCACAGATACGCAGTATTTT.

The CDR3, as DNA: TGTGCCAGCAGCCAGCCCTCCGGGGGGATTGATAGGCGCAATCAGCCCCAGCATTTT. Translating gives CASSQPSGGIDRRNQPQHF. The chain employs TRBV3-1 and TRBJ1-5, with D perhaps matching TRBD1 (5 bases). The CDR3 is 19 residues long. Germline-derived CDR1 and CDR2 are LGHDT and YNNKEL (reference sequence). The V and J ends lost 3 bases and 2 bases respectively, with 23 bases between them.

This sequence joins TRBV6-2 or TRBV6-3 and TRBJ2-7; D unresolved. Deletions cut 3 bases from V and 5 bases from J, with 14 bases between. Germline V CDR1 and CDR2: MNHEY, SVGEGT. The CDR3 has 14 amino acids. CDR3 in amino acids: CASSYGGYTHEQYF. For the CDR3, the DNA is TGTGCCAGCAGTTATGGCGGATATACCCACGAGCAGTACTTC.

In this sample, this clonotype turned up a few times. The chain uses TRBV4-1 and TRBJ1-2; D gene ambiguous. The germline CDR1 and CDR2 sequences are MGHRA and YSYEKL. The CDR3 runs 17 residues. The V end was cut by 0 bases, the J end by 2 bases, with 16 bases between. CDR3 residues: CASSQEPVLQLNYGYTF. The CDR3 region has the DNA TGCGCCAGCAGCCAAGAACCTGTTCTGCAACTCAACTATGGCTACACCTTC.

Only a few counts were recorded for this clonotype. The rearrangement uses TRBV29-1 and TRBJ1-2; D is perhaps TRBD1 (6 bases). Germline loops: CDR1 SQVTM, CDR2 ANQGSEA. The CDR3 length is 14 residues. V lost 0 bases and J 8 bases, leaving 16 bases between the germline ends. CDR3 sequence: CSVEDLGGGRGYTF. The DNA for the CDR3 is TGCAGCGTTGAAGACCTAGGGGGGGGCAGAGGCTACACCTTC.

The CDR3 nucleotides are TGCAGCGTTCTGGCGCGGGGGCCTTACACAGATACGCAGTATTTT. Amino acid sequence: CSVLARGPYTDTQYF. V and J are TRBV29-1 and TRBJ2-3; D is perhaps TRBD2 (7 bases). V lost 5 bases to trimming and J lost 2 bases, with 17 bases between them. Germline V CDR1 and CDR2: SQVTM, ANQGSEA. This CDR3 has 15 residues.

J is TRBJ2-3 and V is TRBV4-1; 8 bases are a match to TRBD2. Trimming removed 1 base from V and 14 bases from J; junction bases left unmatched: 5. The CDR3 contains 12 residues. CDR1 is MGHRA and CDR2 is YSYEKL in the germline V gene. In DNA, the CDR3 is TGCGCCAGCAGCCAAGTAGCGGGAAAACTGTATTTT. As protein: CASSQVAGKLYF.

This clonotype came up a few times. J is TRBJ1-2 and V is TRBV29-1, with unresolved D. This CDR3 has 16 amino acids. The germline gives CDR1 SQVTM, CDR2 ANQGSEA. Trimming pared 4 bases from V and 4 bases from J, leaving 22 bases between. The CDR3 DNA is TGCAGCGTTGCCCGGGCCGGAGTTGGGGTTCCCTATGGCTACACCTTC. Translated: CSVARAGVGVPYGYTF.

J is TRBJ2-7 and V is TRBV29-1; TRBD2 might be the D (5 bases). Trimming took 3 bases from V and 7 from J, leaving 22 bases between them. The germline CDR1 and CDR2 sequences are SQVTM and ANQGSEA. The CDR3 is made up of 15 amino acids. The chain's CDR3 is CSVDGLQSSYNEQYF. CDR3 nucleotides: TGCAGCGTTGACGGACTCCAGAGCTCCTACAATGAGCAGTACTTC.

CDR3 sequence reads: CASSQLAGGSSYEQYF. CDR3 coding DNA: TGCGCCAGCAGCCAACTAGCGGGCGGGAGTTCCTACGAGCAGTACTTC. The V and J genes are TRBV5-1 and TRBJ2-7; 9 nucleotides agree with TRBD2. V shed 4 bases and J 1 base; nucleotides not matched to a gene: 9. Germline-derived CDR1 and CDR2 are SGHRS and YFSETQ. The CDR3 loop spans 16 amino acids.